This T cell receptor beta chain was identified in a study of T cells in localized non-small cell lung cancer (dated by TCRdb to about 2020). Turning to the overall study: The study examined T cell repertoires in 200 to 300 patients with early-stage NSCLC and compared tumors with uninvolved tumor-adjacent lungs. The cohort comprised a few hundred treatment-naïve NSCLC patients with resected, localized lung tumors. The mean age of the NSCLC patients was around 67 years, with 120 to 150 men and about a hundred women.

The CDR3 has 11 amino acids, counting the end cysteine and phenylalanine. Only the CDR3 part of the read is kept: 33 bases, read in frame from the first base. Cut back by 0 bases and 4 bases, the V and J ends lie 1 base apart. The germline V gene (reference sequence) yields PRHDT for CDR1 and FYEKMQ for CDR2. TCR beta CDR3 regions were sequenced from DNA using the immunoSEQ Assay. Per the source publication's procedure: To compute T cell density, TCR beta template counts were normalized to usable DNA, which was estimated by amplifying housekeeping genes. Richness was estimated with the preseqR package, extrapolating to 400,000 templates for PBMC samples and 120,000 templates for tissue samples. Clonality was defined as one minus Pielou's evenness. Tissue-enriched TCRs were identified by differential abundance testing using productive amino-acid clonotypes, minimum total count 5 and alpha 0.1. The Jaccard Index and the Morisita Overlap Index were used to measure how much the repertoires overlapped between compartments. GLIPH grouped TCR beta CDR3s together with public tetramer-defined viral CDR3s, and a viral motif had to include at least three viral sequences and show V-gene enrichment. In its TCRdb copy, this immuneACCESS table keeps in-frame sequences only and misses some clones. Where compared with another copy, unresolved V genes explain less than half of these, and the others have no known cause. D and trimming come from the DNA, and the V and J calls and clone size come from that table. The sample table records 25,000 to 30,000 clones; approximately 90% of these occur just once. 2.5% to 3% of the sample is taken by the ten largest.

General study outcomes and caveats: Higher T cell density in blood was associated with longer overall survival, whereas higher clonality in adjacent lung was associated with shorter survival. The highest T cell clonality was observed in uninvolved tumor-adjacent lung, where clonality exceeded that of tumor, suggesting that antigenic responses were more focused in uninvolved tumor-adjacent lung. Because the study design was exploratory, TCR variables were selected using unadjusted p-values without false-discovery rate correction. A median of 57 of the top 100 tumor clones were detected in paired uninvolved adjacent lung, and 28 of these tumor clones were also found among the top 100 clones of the paired uninvolved adjacent lung. Because multi-region sequencing of the tumors was not done, intratumor heterogeneity could not be ruled out.

At diagnosis, peripheral blood, uninvolved tumor-adjacent lung and tumor were collected and stored as a combination of fresh-frozen and FFPE material. For TCR repertoire profiling, the blood samples were analyzed as peripheral blood mononuclear cells. Concerning this clone: This clone's antigen is unknown. Base qualities are not recorded, but no much larger clone differs from it by a single base.

This clonotype was obtained from a woman aged 18-50 years with stage I lung adenocarcinoma. The sequencing used peripheral blood, collected before any cancer treatment. This chain is built from TRBV13 and TRBJ2-7, with the D gene uncertain. For the CDR3, the sequence is CASSLGYEQYF. The DNA sequence reads TGTGCCAGCAGCTTAGGGTACGAGCAGTACTTC.